The 17 T cell receptor beta chains reported below all come from one sample, sequenced in a study of blood T cell repertoires in COVID-19. Some clones are missing from TCRdb's copy, which holds only in-frame ones; the method was immunoSEQ multiplex PCR. The sample shows about 230,000 clones, 85% to 90% of them seen only once. The sequencing sample was made of peripheral blood. These receptors all come from a man in his forties or fifties with COVID-19, enrolled during active disease.

This sequence joins TRBV7-2 and TRBJ2-3, with 9 bases aligning to TRBD2. The CDR3 loop spans 14 amino acids. Trimming took 8 bases from V and 1 from J; bases not matched to a gene: 4. The germline CDR1 and CDR2 sequences are SGHTA and FQGNSA. The CDR3 region is CASRGGGGTDTQYF. The CDR3 DNA follows: TGTGCCAGCCGGGGCGGGGGGGGCACAGATACGCAGTATTTT.

The chain links TRBV27 to TRBJ1-5, with D possibly TRBD1 on 5 matching bases. The CDR3 contains 16 residues. Germline CDR1 reads MNHEY; CDR2 reads SMNVEV (reference sequence). The ends were cut back, 0 bases at V and 2 bases at J, with 11 bases in the middle. In nucleotides, the CDR3 is TGTGCCAGCAGTTTATCGGGAGGGACGGGCAATCAGCCCCAGCATTTT. Translation: CASSLSGGTGNQPQHF.

The rearrangement links TRBV27 to TRBJ2-7; 13 bases align to TRBD2. CDR3 length equals 17 residues. The germline V gene encodes CDR1 MNHEY and CDR2 SMNVEV (reference sequence). The V and J ends lost 5 bases and 3 bases, in that order; junction bases with no gene match: 10. The CDR3 DNA reads as TGTGCCAGCAGTCCCCGGACTAGCGGGAGCTATCGCTACGAGCAGTACTTC. This encodes CASSPRTSGSYRYEQYF.

The J gene is TRBJ1-2, the V gene TRBV28; 8 nucleotides align to TRBD1. Germline loops: CDR1 MDHEN, CDR2 SYDVKM. The CDR3 consists of 14 residues. The trim removed 6 bases at V and 1 base at J, leaving 4 bases unmatched. Written as DNA, the CDR3 is TGTGCCAGCAGATCAGGACAGGGTAACTATGGCTACACCTTC. This encodes CASRSGQGNYGYTF.

This rearrangement joins TRBV11-2 to TRBJ2-1, with 10 bases identical to TRBD1. Germline CDR1 is SGHAT and CDR2 is FQNNGV. The CDR3 loop spans 15 amino acids. V was clipped by 8 bases and J by 2 bases; unmatched bases: 6. The CDR3 DNA reads as TGTGCCAGCCGCCGGGACAGGGGACCCTACAATGAGCAGTTCTTC. Translation gives CASRRDRGPYNEQFF. The whole variable domain, remainder taken from reference TRBV11-2 and TRBJ2-1, is EAGVAQSPRYKIIEKRQSVAFWCNPISGHATLYWYQQILGQGPKLLIQFQNNGVVDDSQLPKDRFSAERLKGVDSTLKIQPAKLEDSAVYLCASRRDRGPYNEQFFGPGTRLTVL.

V gene TRBV12-3 or TRBV12-4 combines with J gene TRBJ2-1; tentatively, D is TRBD1 (6 bases). This CDR3 is 13 amino acids long. V dropped 3 bases and J dropped 6 bases, with 9 bases sitting between them. The CDR3 loop reads CASSLLGGNEQFF. In nucleotides, the CDR3 is TGTGCCAGCAGTTTGCTAGGGGGCAATGAGCAGTTCTTC.

This clone was counted once. The chain links TRBV12-5 to TRBJ2-1, with a possible D match to TRBD1 (5 bases). Trimming stripped 0 bases from V and 3 bases from J, with 15 bases between. Per germline, CDR1 LGHNT and CDR2 FRNRAP. The CDR3 is 17 residues long. The CDR3 is CASGLVLGGHLYNEQFF. In nucleotides, the CDR3 is TGTGCTAGTGGTTTGGTACTCGGTGGACACCTCTACAATGAGCAGTTCTTC.

The chain couples TRBV18 to TRBJ1-4; D not certain. V was shortened by 1 base and J by 2 bases, with 14 bases between the two germline ends. Germline lookup yields CDR1 KGHSH and CDR2 LQKENI. The length of the CDR3 is 17 residues. This CDR3 is CASSPLEGSVTNEKLFF. CDR3 nucleotides: TGTGCCAGCTCACCACTGGAAGGGAGTGTGACTAATGAAAAACTGTTTTTT. Full variable domain (missing parts from reference TRBV18 and TRBJ1-4): NAGVMQNPRHLVRRRGQEARLRCSPMKGHSHVYWYRQLPEEGLKFMVYLQKENIIDESGMPKERFSAEFPKEGPSILRIQQVVRGDSAAYFCASSPLEGSVTNEKLFFGSGTQLSVL.

The chain employs TRBV6-2 or TRBV6-3 and TRBJ1-3; D ambiguous. From germline, CDR1 is MNHEY and CDR2 SVGEGT. The CDR3 consists of 17 residues. Trimming removed 4 bases from V and 0 bases from J, with 16 bases in between. This CDR3 reads CASSSLSGPLSGNTIYF. In DNA, the CDR3 is TGTGCCAGCAGTTCACTGAGCGGACCGCTCTCTGGAAACACCATATATTTT.

V gene TRBV18 combines with J gene TRBJ2-1; 10 nucleotides match TRBD2. Germline assignment: CDR1 KGHSH and CDR2 LQKENI. V was clipped by 5 bases and J by 2 bases; unmatched bases: 6. The CDR3 spans 16 residues. In DNA form, the CDR3 reads TGTGCCAGCTCAGCGCAGCGGGAGGGGGCCTACAATGAGCAGTTCTTC. It is translated as CASSAQREGAYNEQFF.

On this clone: At one end, the junction sequence differs from germline, possibly due to a read error. The chain employs TRBV7-7 and TRBJ2-7, with TRBD2 identical over 12 bases. This CDR3 is 20 amino acids long. Germline CDR1 reads SSHAT; CDR2 reads FNYEAQ (reference sequence). CDR3 bases: TGTGCTAGCAGCTTCCGACAGGGGGGCAGACTAGCGGGAGTCAACTACGAGCAGTACTTC. It yields the protein CASSFRQGGRLAGVNYEQYF.

This clone came up a few times. The V call is TRBV6-6, the J call TRBJ2-5; a weak D match, TRBD2 (6 bases). V shed 1 base and J shed 3 bases, with 6 bases lying between them. The CDR3 has 13 amino acids. Germline CDR1 is MNHNY and CDR2 is SVGAGI (reference sequence). This CDR3 is CASSYWEEETQYF. CDR3 coding DNA: TGTGCCAGCAGTTACTGGGAGGAAGAGACCCAGTACTTC.

The chain combines TRBV7-9 with TRBJ1-1; D is uncertain. The germline gives CDR1 SEHNR, CDR2 FQNEAQ (reference sequence). V lost 0 bases and J lost 4, with 3 bases in between. This CDR3 has 12 residues. The CDR3 DNA sequence: TGTGCCAGCAGCTTAGCCGGCACTGAAGCTTTCTTT. Protein: CASSLAGTEAFF.

The chain has TRBV7-6 and TRBJ1-2; TRBD1 aligns across 7 bases. Germline-derived CDR1 and CDR2 are SGHVS and FNYEAQ. The ends lost 1 base at V and 7 bases at J; junction bases unmatched: 9. This CDR3 has 15 amino acids. The CDR3 protein is CASSLEGTALGGYTF. The CDR3 DNA follows: TGTGCCAGCAGCTTAGAGGGGACAGCCCTAGGTGGCTACACCTTC.

This chain joins TRBV6-4 and TRBJ1-2; no definite D call. The length of the CDR3 is 15 residues. Germline V gives CDR1 MRHNA, CDR2 SNTAGT. Trimming removed 4 bases at V and 0 bases at J, with 12 bases between. As DNA, the CDR3 is TGTGCCAGCAGTGTCTGGCAGAAAGCTAACTATGGCTACACCTTC. Residues: CASSVWQKANYGYTF.

V gene TRBV12-5 combines with J gene TRBJ1-1; D not resolved. CDR1 is LGHNT, CDR2 FRNRAP, per germline. The CDR3 sequence is 12 residues long. V lost 6 bases, J lost 1 base, and 6 bases lay in between. DNA of the CDR3: TGTGCTAGTGGGACTGAGAACACTGAAGCTTTCTTT. Encoded protein: CASGTENTEAFF. The full variable domain, in which reference TRBV12-5 and TRBJ1-1 provide the parts outside the CDR3, is DARVTQTPRHKVTEMGQEVTMRCQPILGHNTVFWYRQTMMQGLELLAYFRNRAPLDDSGMPKDRFSAEMPDATLATLKIQPSEPRDSAVYFCASGTENTEAFFGQGTRLTVV.

The DNA of the CDR3 is TGTGCCAGCAGTTTGGGAGGGTACTACGAGCAGTACTTC. This translates into CASSLGGYYEQYF. The V gene is TRBV27, the J gene TRBJ2-7; TRBD2 matches 7 bases. The length of the CDR3 is 13 residues. Germline CDR1 reads MNHEY; CDR2 reads SMNVEV (reference sequence). The junction had 2 bases not matched to a gene; V was cut back by 3 bases and J by 3 bases.